A selection of T cell receptor beta chains follows, all from one sample in a study of T cells in Graves' hyperthyroidism and ophthalmopathy. TCRdb used MiXCR to reprocess the multiplex PCR reads, holding one entry per CDR3 protein. Of around 200,000 distinct CDR3 sequences listed, around 17% are singletons. Specimen: blood. The source is a man aged 35 to 55 with Graves' hyperthyroidism. Both conserved end residues are part of each CDR3. The D gene is left open where the match is weak. Some rows mark clone size as missing; the rest say once, few, many or name a class of expanded clone.

d_call j_call clone_size v_call cdr3_aa cdr3_nt
. TRBJ2-7 few TRBV6-2/TRBV6-3 CASSYSGMGEQYF TGTGCCAGCAGTTACTCTGGGATGGGCGAGCAGTACTTC
TRBD1 TRBJ2-7 many TRBV11-2 CASSEQGQGDNEQYF TGTGCCAGCAGCGAGCAGGGACAGGGGGACAACGAGCAGTACTTC
. TRBJ2-5 many TRBV20-1 CSAQFQVETQYF TGCAGTGCCCAGTTCCAAGTGGAGACCCAGTACTTC
. TRBJ1-5 . TRBV20-1 CSTVAADSNQPQHF TGCAGTACGGTCGCCGCTGATAGCAATCAGCCCCAGCATTTT
TRBD2 TRBJ2-5 many TRBV3-1 CASTSGGRETQYF TGTGCCAGCACCTCGGGGGGGCGGGAGACCCAGTACTTC
. TRBJ1-4 few TRBV6-2/TRBV6-3 CASSYGQINEKLFF TGTGCCAGCAGTTACGGACAGATTAATGAAAAACTGTTTTTT
TRBD2 TRBJ2-3 . TRBV6-2/TRBV6-3 CASSYLGLAGLKGDTQYF TGTGCCAGCAGTTACTTGGGACTAGCGGGGCTTAAGGGAGATACGCAGTATTTT
. TRBJ2-7 few TRBV18 CASSPGTWDEQYF TGTGCCAGCTCACCTGGGACCTGGGACGAGCAGTACTTC
. TRBJ1-3 . TRBV29-1 CSVKSGRGSGNTIYF TGCAGCGTTAAATCGGGGAGGGGCTCTGGAAACACCATATATTTT
. TRBJ2-7 many TRBV6-1 CASKQGHEAYEQYF TGTGCCAGCAAACAAGGCCATGAAGCCTACGAGCAGTACTTC
TRBD1 TRBJ2-1 . TRBV28 CASSRETGTDEQFF TGTGCCAGCAGCCGTGAGACAGGGACGGATGAGCAGTTCTTC
TRBD2 TRBJ2-1 many TRBV7-8 CASSLERGAHNEQFF TGTGCCAGCAGCTTAGAGCGGGGGGCCCACAATGAGCAGTTCTTC
TRBD1 TRBJ1-1 many TRBV2 CASKVGQGTEAFF TGTGCCAGCAAGGTGGGACAGGGGACTGAAGCTTTCTTT
. TRBJ1-1 many TRBV27 CASSYTPTSGVTEAFF TGTGCCAGCAGTTACACCCCCACTTCGGGGGTCACTGAAGCTTTCTTT
. TRBJ1-5 many TRBV7-2 CASSRRHGTNQPQHF TGTGCCAGCAGCCGACGGCATGGGACCAATCAGCCCCAGCATTTT
TRBD1 TRBJ2-1 many TRBV6-1 CASSQTGGAYNEQFF TGTGCCAGCAGCCAAACAGGGGGCGCCTACAATGAGCAGTTCTTC
. TRBJ2-5 many TRBV20-1 CSASWGDGETQYF TGCAGTGCTAGTTGGGGGGACGGAGAGACCCAGTACTTC
TRBD1 TRBJ1-1 . TRBV30 CAWSGLSPKQGGEAFF TGTGCCTGGAGCGGGCTATCCCCAAAACAAGGGGGCGAAGCTTTCTTT
. TRBJ1-1 many TRBV20-1 CSARKGSSNTEAFF TGCAGTGCTAGGAAGGGTAGTTCGAACACTGAAGCTTTCTTT
. TRBJ1-2 . TRBV28 CASSGQNNYGYTF TGTGCCAGCAGTGGACAAAACAACTATGGCTACACCTTC
. TRBJ1-1 . TRBV3-1 CASSQSGVNTEAFF TGTGCCAGCAGCCAATCAGGGGTGAACACTGAAGCTTTCTTT
TRBD1 TRBJ2-5 many TRBV7-2 CASSLGTGPETQYF TGTGCCAGCAGCTTGGGGACAGGGCCAGAGACCCAGTACTTC